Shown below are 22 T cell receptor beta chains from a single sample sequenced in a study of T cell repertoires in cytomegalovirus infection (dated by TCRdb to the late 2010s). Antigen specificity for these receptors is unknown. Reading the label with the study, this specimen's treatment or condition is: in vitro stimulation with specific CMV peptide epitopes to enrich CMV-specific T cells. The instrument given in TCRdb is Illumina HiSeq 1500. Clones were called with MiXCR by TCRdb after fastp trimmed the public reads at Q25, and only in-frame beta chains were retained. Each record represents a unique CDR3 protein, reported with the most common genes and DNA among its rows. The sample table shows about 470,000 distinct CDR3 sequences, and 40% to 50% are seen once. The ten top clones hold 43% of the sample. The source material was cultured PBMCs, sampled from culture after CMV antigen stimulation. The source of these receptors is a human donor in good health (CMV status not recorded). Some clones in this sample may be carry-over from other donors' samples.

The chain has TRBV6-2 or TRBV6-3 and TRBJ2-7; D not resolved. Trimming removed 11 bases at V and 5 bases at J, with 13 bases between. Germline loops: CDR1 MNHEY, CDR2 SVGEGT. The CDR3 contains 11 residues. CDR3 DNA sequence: TGTGCCTCAAGACGGGCGAACGAGCAGTACTTC. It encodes CASRRANEQYF.

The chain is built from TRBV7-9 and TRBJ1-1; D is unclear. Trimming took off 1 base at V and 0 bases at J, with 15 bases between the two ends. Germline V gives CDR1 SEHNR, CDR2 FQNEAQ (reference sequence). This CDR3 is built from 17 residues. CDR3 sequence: CASSLGARFAMNTEAFF. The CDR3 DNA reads TGTGCCAGCAGCTTAGGGGCCAGGTTCGCGATGAACACTGAAGCTTTCTTT.

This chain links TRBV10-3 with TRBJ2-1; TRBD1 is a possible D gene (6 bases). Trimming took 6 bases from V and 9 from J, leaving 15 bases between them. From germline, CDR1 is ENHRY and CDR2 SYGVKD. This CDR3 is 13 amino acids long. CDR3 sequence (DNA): TGTGCCATCAGCGATATACAGGGTGGTGAGCAGTTCTTC. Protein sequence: CAISDIQGGEQFF.

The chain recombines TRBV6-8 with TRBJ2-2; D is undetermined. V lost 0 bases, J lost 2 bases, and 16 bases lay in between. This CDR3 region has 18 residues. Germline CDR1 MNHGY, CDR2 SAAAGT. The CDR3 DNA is TGTGCCAGCAGTTACTCGATTAAGAGGAAAGTAAACACCGGGGAGCTGTTTTTT. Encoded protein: CASSYSIKRKVNTGELFF.

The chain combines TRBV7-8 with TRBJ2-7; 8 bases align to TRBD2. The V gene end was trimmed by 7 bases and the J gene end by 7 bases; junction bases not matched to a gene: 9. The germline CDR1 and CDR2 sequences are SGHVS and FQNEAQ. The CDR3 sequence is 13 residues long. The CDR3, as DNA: TGTGCCAGCAACCCAGCGGGAGACTCGGAGCAGTACTTC. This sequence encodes CASNPAGDSEQYF. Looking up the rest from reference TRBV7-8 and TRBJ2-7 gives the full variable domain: GAGVSQSPRYKVAKRGQDVALRCDPISGHVSLFWYQQALGQGPEFLTYFQNEAQLDKSGLPSDRFFAERPEGSVSTLKIQRTQQEDSAVYLCASNPAGDSEQYFGPGTRLTVT.

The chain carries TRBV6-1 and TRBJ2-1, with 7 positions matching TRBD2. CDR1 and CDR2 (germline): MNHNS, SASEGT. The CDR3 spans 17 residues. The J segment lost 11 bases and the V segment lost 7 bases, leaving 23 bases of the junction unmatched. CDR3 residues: CASTPARRRGYPVQQFF. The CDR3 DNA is TGTGCCAGCACCCCCGCCCGCCGGCGGGGGTATCCAGTGCAGCAGTTCTTC.

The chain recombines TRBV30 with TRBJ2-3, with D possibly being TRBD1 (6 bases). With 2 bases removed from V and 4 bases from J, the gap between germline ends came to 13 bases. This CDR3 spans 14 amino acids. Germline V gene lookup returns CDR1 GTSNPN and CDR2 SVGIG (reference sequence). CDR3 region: CAWSSGVGADTQYF. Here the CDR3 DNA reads TGTGCCTGGAGTTCAGGGGTCGGAGCAGATACGCAGTATTTT.

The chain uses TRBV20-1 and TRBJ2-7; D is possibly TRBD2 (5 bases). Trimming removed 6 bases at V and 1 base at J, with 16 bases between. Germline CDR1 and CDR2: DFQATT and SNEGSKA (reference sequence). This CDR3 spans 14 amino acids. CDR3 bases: TGCAGTGCCGGATCAAATAAGCGGTCCTACGAGCAGTACTTC. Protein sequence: CSAGSNKRSYEQYF.

CDR3 DNA sequence: TGTGCCAGCCCAGGTGGATTTATGAACACTGAAGCTTTCTTT. It encodes CASPGGFMNTEAFF. The chain uses TRBV6-1 and TRBJ1-1, with no clear D. The ends were cut back, 8 bases at V and 0 bases at J, with 13 bases in the middle. This CDR3 has 14 amino acids. Germline CDR1 and CDR2: MNHNS and SASEGT.

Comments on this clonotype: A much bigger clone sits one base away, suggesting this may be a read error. CDR3 protein: CASSRGTRNTEAFF. The DNA for the CDR3 is TGTGCCAGCAGCCGGGGCACGAGGAACACTGAAGCTTTCTTT. The chain couples TRBV7-2 to TRBJ1-1; a weak D match, TRBD1 (5 bases). The germline gives CDR1 SGHTA, CDR2 FQGNSA. Between the trimmed V and J ends, which lost 5 bases and 1 base, there was a span of 11 bases. This CDR3 is 14 amino acids long. The whole variable domain, filled in from reference TRBV7-2 and TRBJ1-1, reads GAGVSQSPSNKVTEKGKDVELRCDPISGHTALYWYRQSLGQGLEFLIYFQGNSAPDKSGLPSDRFSAERTGGSVSTLTIQRTQQEDSAVYLCASSRGTRNTEAFFGQGTRLTVV.

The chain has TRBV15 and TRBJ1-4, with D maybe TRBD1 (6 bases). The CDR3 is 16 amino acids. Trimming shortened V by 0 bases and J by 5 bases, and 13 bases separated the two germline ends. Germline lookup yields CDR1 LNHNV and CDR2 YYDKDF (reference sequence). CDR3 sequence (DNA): TGTGCCACCAGCAGAGATCGCCTAGGGGGGAATGAAAAACTGTTTTTT. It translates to CATSRDRLGGNEKLFF.

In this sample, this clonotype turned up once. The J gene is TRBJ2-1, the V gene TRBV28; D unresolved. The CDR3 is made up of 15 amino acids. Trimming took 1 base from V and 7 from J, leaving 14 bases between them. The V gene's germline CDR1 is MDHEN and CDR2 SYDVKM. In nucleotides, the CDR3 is TGTGCCAGCAGTTTATTGGTCCAGAAAGGGAATGAGCAGTTCTTC. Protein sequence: CASSLLVQKGNEQFF.

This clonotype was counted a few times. The CDR3: CASSSGPPPAYEQYF. The CDR3 coding sequence is TGTGCCAGCAGCTCCGGGCCCCCCCCGGCCTACGAGCAGTACTTC. The chain carries TRBV6-1 and TRBJ2-7; D is unresolved. Germline CDR1 and CDR2: MNHNS and SASEGT. The CDR3 length is 15 residues. V was shortened by 6 bases and J by 2 bases, with 17 bases between the two germline ends.

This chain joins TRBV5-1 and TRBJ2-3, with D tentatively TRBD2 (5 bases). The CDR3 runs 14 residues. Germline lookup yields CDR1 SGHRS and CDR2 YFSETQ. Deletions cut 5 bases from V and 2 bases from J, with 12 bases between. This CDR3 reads CASRMSGLTDTQYF. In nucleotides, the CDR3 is TGCGCCAGCAGAATGAGCGGACTCACAGATACGCAGTATTTT.

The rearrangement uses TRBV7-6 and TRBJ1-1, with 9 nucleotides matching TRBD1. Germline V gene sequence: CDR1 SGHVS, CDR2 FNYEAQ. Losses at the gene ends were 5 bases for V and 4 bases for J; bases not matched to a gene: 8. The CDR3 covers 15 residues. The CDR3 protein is CASSARTGVGTEAFF. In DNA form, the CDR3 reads TGTGCCAGCAGCGCTCGGACAGGGGTAGGCACTGAAGCTTTCTTT.

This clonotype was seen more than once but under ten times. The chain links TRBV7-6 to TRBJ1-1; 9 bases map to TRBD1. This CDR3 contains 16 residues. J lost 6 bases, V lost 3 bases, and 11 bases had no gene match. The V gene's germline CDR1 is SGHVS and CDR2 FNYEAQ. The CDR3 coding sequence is TGTGCCAGCAGCTTCGAGACAGGGGGTGGGGTAGCTGAAGCTTTCTTT. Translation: CASSFETGGGVAEAFF.

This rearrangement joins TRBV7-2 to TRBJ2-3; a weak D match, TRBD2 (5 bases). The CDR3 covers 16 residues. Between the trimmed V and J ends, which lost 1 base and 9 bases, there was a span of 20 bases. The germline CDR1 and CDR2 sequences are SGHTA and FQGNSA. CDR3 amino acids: CASSLGASRASVTQYF. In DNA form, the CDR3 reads TGTGCCAGCAGCTTAGGAGCCTCGCGGGCCAGTGTAACGCAGTATTTT.

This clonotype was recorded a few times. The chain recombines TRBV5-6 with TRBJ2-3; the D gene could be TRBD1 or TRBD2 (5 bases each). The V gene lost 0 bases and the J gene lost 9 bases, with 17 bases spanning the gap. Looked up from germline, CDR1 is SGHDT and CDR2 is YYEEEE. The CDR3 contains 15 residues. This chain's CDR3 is CASSLVGVERGTQYF. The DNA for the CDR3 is TGTGCCAGCAGCTTGGTGGGGGTCGAGCGTGGCACGCAGTATTTT.

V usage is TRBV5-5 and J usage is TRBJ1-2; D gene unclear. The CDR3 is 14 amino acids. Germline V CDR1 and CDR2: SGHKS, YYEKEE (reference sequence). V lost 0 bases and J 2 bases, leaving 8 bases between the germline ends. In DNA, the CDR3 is TGTGCCAGCAGCTTGGTGGGAACAAACTATGGCTACACCTTC. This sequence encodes CASSLVGTNYGYTF.

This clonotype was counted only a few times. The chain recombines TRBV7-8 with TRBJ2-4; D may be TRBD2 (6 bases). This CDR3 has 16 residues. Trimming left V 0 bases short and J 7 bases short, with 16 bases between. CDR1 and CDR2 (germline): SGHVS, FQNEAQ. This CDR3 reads CASSLASFGAGNIQYF. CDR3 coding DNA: TGTGCCAGCAGCTTAGCGAGTTTCGGGGCGGGGAACATTCAGTACTTC.

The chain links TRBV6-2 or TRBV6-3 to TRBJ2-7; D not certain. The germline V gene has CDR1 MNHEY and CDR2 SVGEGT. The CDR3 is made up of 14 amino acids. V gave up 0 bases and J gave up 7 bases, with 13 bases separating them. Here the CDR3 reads CASSYSANTDEQYF. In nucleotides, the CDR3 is TGTGCCAGCAGTTACTCGGCCAATACGGATGAGCAGTACTTC.

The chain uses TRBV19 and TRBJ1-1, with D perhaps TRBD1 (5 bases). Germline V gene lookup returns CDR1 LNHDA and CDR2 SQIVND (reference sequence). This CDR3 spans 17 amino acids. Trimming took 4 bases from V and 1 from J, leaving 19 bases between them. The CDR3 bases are TGTGCCAGTAGTAGCACCACCTCGGGACGGACGAACACTGAAGCTTTCTTT. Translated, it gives CASSSTTSGRTNTEAFF. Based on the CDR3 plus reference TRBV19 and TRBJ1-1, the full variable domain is DGGITQSPKYLFRKEGQNVTLSCEQNLNHDAMYWYRQDPGQGLRLIYYSQIVNDFQKGDIAEGYSVSREKKESFPLTVTSAQKNPTAFYLCASSSTTSGRTNTEAFFGQGTRLTVV.